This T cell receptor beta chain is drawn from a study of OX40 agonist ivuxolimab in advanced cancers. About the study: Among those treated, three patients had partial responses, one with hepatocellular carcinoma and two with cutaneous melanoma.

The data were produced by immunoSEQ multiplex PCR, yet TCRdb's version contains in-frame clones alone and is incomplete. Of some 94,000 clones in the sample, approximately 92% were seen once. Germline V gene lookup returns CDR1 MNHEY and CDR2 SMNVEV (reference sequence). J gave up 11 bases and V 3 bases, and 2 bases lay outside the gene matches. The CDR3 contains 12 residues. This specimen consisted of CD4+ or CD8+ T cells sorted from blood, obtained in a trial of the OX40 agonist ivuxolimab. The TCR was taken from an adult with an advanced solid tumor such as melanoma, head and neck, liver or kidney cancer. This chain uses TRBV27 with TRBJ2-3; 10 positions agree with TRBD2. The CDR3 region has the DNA TGTGCCAGCAGTTTCGGACTAGCGGAGCAGTATTTT. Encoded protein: CASSFGLAEQYF.